The clone carrying this T cell receptor beta chain was found once. What it binds is not known. The repertoire was sequenced with immunoSEQ multiplex PCR; TCRdb's copy has only in-frame clones and lacks some. The sample records around 200,000 clones, around 82% being singletons. This sample is part of a study of cytomegalovirus exposure and HLA in healthy donors. Study observations and caveats: The study listed some 160 cytomegalovirus-associated TCR beta chains. Cytomegalovirus status, reportedly, was diagnosed with high specificity and sensitivity by the classifier. The tendency of first-cohort TCR clusters to co-occur in the 130 or so validation repertoires was identified by a subsequent analysis. Usually a TCR sequence was rare, but some public TCRs were found in many donors.

Germline V lookup: CDR1 MNHNS, CDR2 SASEGT. The V and J ends lost 1 base and 4 bases respectively, with 13 bases between them. This CDR3 region has 15 residues. The rearrangement joins TRBV6-1 to TRBJ1-2; D gene unclear. This TCR derives from a woman aged 18-29 years in good health and CMV-seropositive. Sequencing was done on a sample of PBMCs. CDR3 amino acids: CASSEGVGGFYGYTF. The CDR3 nucleotides are TGTGCCAGCAGTGAAGGGGTCGGAGGGTTCTATGGCTACACCTTC.